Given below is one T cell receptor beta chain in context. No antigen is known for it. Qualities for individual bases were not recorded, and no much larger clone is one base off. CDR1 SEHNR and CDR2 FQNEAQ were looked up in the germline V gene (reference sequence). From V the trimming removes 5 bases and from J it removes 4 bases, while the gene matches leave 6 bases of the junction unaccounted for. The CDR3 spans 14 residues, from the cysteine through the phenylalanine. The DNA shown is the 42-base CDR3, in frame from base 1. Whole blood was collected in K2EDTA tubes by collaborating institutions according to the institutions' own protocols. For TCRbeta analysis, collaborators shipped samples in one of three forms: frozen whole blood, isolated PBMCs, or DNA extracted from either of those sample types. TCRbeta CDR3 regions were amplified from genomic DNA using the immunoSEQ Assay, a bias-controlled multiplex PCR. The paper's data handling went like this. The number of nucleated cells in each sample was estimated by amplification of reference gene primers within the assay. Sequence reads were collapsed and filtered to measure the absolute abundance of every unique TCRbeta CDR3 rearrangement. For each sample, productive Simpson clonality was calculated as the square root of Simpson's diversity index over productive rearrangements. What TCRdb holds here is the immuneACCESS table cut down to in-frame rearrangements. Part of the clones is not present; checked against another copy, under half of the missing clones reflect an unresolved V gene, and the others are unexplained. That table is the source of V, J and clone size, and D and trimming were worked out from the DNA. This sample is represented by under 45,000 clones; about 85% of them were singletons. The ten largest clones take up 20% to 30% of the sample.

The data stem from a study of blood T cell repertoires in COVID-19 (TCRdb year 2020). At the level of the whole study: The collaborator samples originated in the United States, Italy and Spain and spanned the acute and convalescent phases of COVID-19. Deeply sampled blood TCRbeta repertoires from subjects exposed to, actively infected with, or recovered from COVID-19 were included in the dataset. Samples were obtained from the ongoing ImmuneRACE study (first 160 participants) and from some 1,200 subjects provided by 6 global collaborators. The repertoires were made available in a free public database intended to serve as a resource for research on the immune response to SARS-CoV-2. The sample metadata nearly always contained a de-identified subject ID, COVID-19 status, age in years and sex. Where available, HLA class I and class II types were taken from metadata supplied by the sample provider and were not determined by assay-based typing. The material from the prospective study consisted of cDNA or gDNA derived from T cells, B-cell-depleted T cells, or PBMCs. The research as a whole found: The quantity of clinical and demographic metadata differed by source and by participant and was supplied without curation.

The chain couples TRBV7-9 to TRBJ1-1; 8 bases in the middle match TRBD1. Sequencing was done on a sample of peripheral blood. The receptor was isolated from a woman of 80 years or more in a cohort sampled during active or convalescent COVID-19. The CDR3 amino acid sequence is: CASSNGQGSTEAFF. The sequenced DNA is TGTGCCAGCAGCAACGGACAGGGATCCACTGAAGCTTTCTTT. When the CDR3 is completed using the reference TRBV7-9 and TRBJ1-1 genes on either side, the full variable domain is DTGVSQNPRHKITKRGQNVTFRCDPISEHNRLYWYRQTLGQGPEFLTYFQNEAQLEKSRLLSDRFSAERPKGSFSTLEIQRTEQGDSAMYLCASSNGQGSTEAFFGQGTRLTVV.